This T cell receptor (beta chain) was recorded in a study of blood T cell repertoires in COVID-19. Study as a whole: Italy, Spain and the United States were the sources of the convalescent and acute COVID-19 samples. Sources were T cells, B-cell-depleted T cells, or PBMCs; the material itself was cDNA or gDNA.

The CDR3 is 11 residues long. Trimming cost V 11 bases and J 2 bases, with 10 bases left between them. CDR1 is SGHAT and CDR2 is FQDESV in the germline V gene (reference sequence). In the original analysis: The authors estimated nucleated cell counts from reference gene primer amplification. TCRdb's table, derived via immunoSEQ multiplex PCR, lists solely in-frame clones and lacks some. V and J calls and clone size come straight from that table; D and trimming were deduced from the DNA. The profile shows roughly 66,000 clones, about 90% of them singletons. This receptor was identified in a human donor in a cohort sampled during active COVID-19. J is TRBJ2-7 and V is TRBV11-1; D might be TRBD1 (6 bases). Input material: peripheral blood. Written as DNA, the CDR3 is TGTGCCGCCGGGACAACCTACGAGCAGTACTTC. Translation gives CAAGTTYEQYF.